This TCR beta chain appears in the sequencing data of a study of blood T cell repertoires in COVID-19. Study summary: The origin of the acute and convalescent COVID-19 samples was the United States, Italy and Spain.

Trimming cost V 6 bases and J 2 bases, with 10 bases left between them. The CDR3 contains 13 residues. From germline, CDR1 is SNHLY and CDR2 FYNNEI. Sequencing was performed with immunoSEQ multiplex PCR; in TCRdb, only in-frame clones are kept and a portion is missing. The sample gives some 110,000 clones, around 80% of which show up once; just over 15% is in the top ten. Sequencing was performed on peripheral blood. The sequence was obtained from a woman of 80 years or more with acute or convalescent COVID-19. The V call is TRBV2, the J call TRBJ2-5, with D hard to call. The CDR3 coding sequence is TGTGCCAGCAGGAACAATTATCAAGAGACCCAGTACTTC. Translated: CASRNNYQETQYF.